The T cell receptor (beta chain) described here comes from a study of control samples from healthy donors and cancer patients (TCRdb year 2020). A note on this clone: The clone's antigen remains unknown. Base qualities are not provided; no much larger clone lies one nucleotide away.

The library relied on the immunoSEQ multiplex PCR assay. TCRdb mirrors the immuneACCESS table, restricted to in-frame sequences. Some clones are absent from its copies; in checked studies, under half trace to an unresolved V gene, and the reason for the others is unknown. The sample table records 350,000 to 450,000 clones; 90% of these occur just once. The leading ten clones occupy approximately 6.3% of the sample. Spanning cysteine to phenylalanine, the CDR3 consists of 15 amino acids. Only the CDR3 portion is preserved as DNA: 45 bases, with reading frame beginning at the first base. Sequences MNHEY (CDR1) and SMNVEV (CDR2) are obtained from the germline V gene (reference sequence). The junction carries 12 bases between V and J, which are trimmed by 4 bases and 2 bases respectively.

The sequencing input was PBMCs. The V and J genes are TRBV27 and TRBJ2-1; a tentative D call is TRBD1 (6 bases match). The clonotype originates from a man aged 40-49 years with head and neck cancer. The CDR3 amino acid sequence is: CASSSGVGTYNEQFF. The DNA sequence follows: TGTGCCAGCAGTTCAGGGGTGGGGACCTACAATGAGCAGTTCTTC.